Sequencing of this T cell receptor (beta chain) was carried out in a study of monozygotic twins with inflammatory bowel disease. Study-wide findings and caveats: With others, IBD patients shared fewer clonotypes than healthy twins did, especially with disease activity. In the analysis, different T cell subtypes could not be told apart.

Worth noting for this clonotype: Its target is not known.

The CDR3 is 16 amino acids. Germline-derived CDR1 and CDR2 are LNHDA and SQIVND (reference sequence). With the 5' RACE reads reprocessed, TCRdb shows one record per CDR3 protein and no DNA. Its table lists more than 300,000 distinct CDR3 sequences. The sequence was collected from a human donor with ulcerative colitis or Crohn's disease, or a healthy co-twin of an affected twin (not recorded which). V is TRBV19 and J is TRBJ1-1; TCRdb returns TRBD1, unconfirmable since there is no DNA. Sequences were obtained from blood. The CDR3: CASSILTGNRVTEAFF. The full variable domain, with the rest looked up from reference TRBV19 and TRBJ1-1, is DGGITQSPKYLFRKEGQNVTLSCEQNLNHDAMYWYRQDPGQGLRLIYYSQIVNDFQKGDIAEGYSVSREKKESFPLTVTSAQKNPTAFYLCASSILTGNRVTEAFFGQGTRLTVV.